This T cell receptor beta chain came from a study of T cell responses to AZD1222 COVID-19 vaccine. Overall study findings and caveats: Spike-wide coverage was observed for vaccine-associated CD4 TCRs, with dominant responses at 160-218 and 743-854. The reported proportion of spike-specific TCRs targeting unmutated variant regions was nearly half. The sample set comprised mostly white British donors with more females, and clonal diversity was possibly underestimated. Among those given AZD1222, only 5 to 7 were seropositive at baseline.

Sequencing used immunoSEQ multiplex PCR; TCRdb keeps in-frame clones, though not all of them. The profile shows 100,000 to 150,000 clones, roughly 91% of them singletons. This clone was picked up a small number of times. Its specificity is not known. CDR1 is LGHDT, CDR2 YNNKEL, per germline (reference sequence). V lost 4 bases, J lost 4 bases, and 3 bases stayed unmatched. The CDR3 runs to 16 residues. Source: peripheral blood, taken 28 days after the second AZD1222 dose. The receptor was isolated from an adult who received the AZD1222 COVID-19 vaccine. The chain links TRBV3-1 (or the pseudogene TRBV3-2) to TRBJ2-2; 13 positions agree with TRBD2. The CDR3 spells CASSLTSGRGTGELFF. The CDR3 region has the DNA TGTGCCAGCAGCCTCACTAGCGGGAGGGGCACCGGGGAGCTGTTTTTT.